This T cell receptor (beta chain) was observed in a study of OX40 agonist ivuxolimab in advanced cancers. The overall study: Intravenous ivuxolimab at 0.01 to 10 mg/kg was given to patients every 2 weeks. Study observations and caveats: Within 6 weeks, CD4+ and CD8+ blood T cells expanded clonally at 0.1 to 3.0 mg/kg.

Per germline, CDR1 MNHEY and CDR2 SVGAGI. Trimming shortened V by 7 bases and J by 8 bases, and 18 bases separated the two germline ends. The CDR3 runs 15 residues. On this clone: Antigen: not known.

Cycle 7 day 1, cycle 4 day 1, and baseline were the timepoints at which blood was sampled. Method: immunoSEQ multiplex PCR; TCRdb's copy keeps in-frame clones and lacks some. Of 45,000 or so clones in the sample, roughly 88% were seen once. This sequence originates from an adult with an advanced solid tumor such as melanoma, head and neck, liver or kidney cancer. V is TRBV6-5 and J is TRBJ1-6; D unclear. The source was CD4+ or CD8+ T cells sorted from blood, collected in a trial of the OX40 agonist ivuxolimab. The CDR3 sequence: CASTFSRPTDSPLHF. CDR3 coding DNA: TGTGCCAGCACCTTCTCCAGACCTACCGATTCACCCCTCCACTTT.